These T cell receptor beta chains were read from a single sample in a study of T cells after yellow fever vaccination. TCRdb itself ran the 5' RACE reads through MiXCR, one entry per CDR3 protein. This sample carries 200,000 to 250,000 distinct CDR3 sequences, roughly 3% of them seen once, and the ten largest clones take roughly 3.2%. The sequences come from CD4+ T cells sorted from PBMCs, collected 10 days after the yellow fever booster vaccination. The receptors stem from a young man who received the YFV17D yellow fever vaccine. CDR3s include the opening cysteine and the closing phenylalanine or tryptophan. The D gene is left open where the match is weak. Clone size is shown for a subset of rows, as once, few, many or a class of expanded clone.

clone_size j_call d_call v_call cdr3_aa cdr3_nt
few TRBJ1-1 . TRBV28 CASSFITGTEAFF TGTGCCAGCAGTTTCATTACAGGAACTGAAGCTTTCTTT
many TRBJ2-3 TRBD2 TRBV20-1 CSARVAQRGGQSADTQYF TGCAGTGCTAGGGTTGCCCAGCGGGGGGGCCAGTCTGCAGATACGCAGTATTTT
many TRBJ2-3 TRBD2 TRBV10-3 CAIASGGSSDTQYF TGTGCCATCGCAAGCGGGGGAAGCTCAGATACGCAGTATTTT
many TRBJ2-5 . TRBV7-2 CASSPDRGRKTQYF TGTGCCAGCAGCCCTGATAGGGGTCGAAAGACCCAGTACTTC
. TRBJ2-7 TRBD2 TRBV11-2 CASSSTSGGGPYEQYF TGTGCCAGCAGCTCAACTAGCGGGGGGGGCCCCTACGAGCAGTACTTC
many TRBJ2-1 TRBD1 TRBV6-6 CATSKEGTGGPSSYNEQFF TGTGCCACCTCCAAGGAGGGGACAGGGGGCCCTAGCTCCTACAATGAGCAGTTCTTC
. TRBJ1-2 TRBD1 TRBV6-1 CASSEGTGPYGYTF TGTGCCAGCAGTGAAGGGACAGGGCCCTATGGCTACACCTTC
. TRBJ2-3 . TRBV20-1 CSASRSASTDTQYF TGCAGTGCTAGTCGCAGTGCTAGCACAGATACGCAGTATTTT
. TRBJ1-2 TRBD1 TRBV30 CAWTLAAQGAGYTF TGTGCCTGGACCCTTGCGGCTCAGGGGGCCGGCTACACCTTC
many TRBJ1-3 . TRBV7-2 CASSPASGNTIYF TGTGCCAGCAGTCCGGCTTCTGGAAACACCATATATTTT
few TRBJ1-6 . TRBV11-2 CASSPRTVYNSPLHF TGTGCCAGCAGCCCTAGGACGGTCTATAATTCACCCCTCCACTTT
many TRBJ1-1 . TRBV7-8 CASSLVSWGTEAFF TGTGCCAGCAGCTTAGTTTCCTGGGGCACTGAAGCTTTCTTT
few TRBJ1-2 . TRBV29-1 CSVESQAYGYTF TGCAGCGTGGAATCACAAGCCTATGGCTACACCTTC
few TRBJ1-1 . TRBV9 CASSPGRLGTEAFF TGTGCCAGCAGCCCCGGCCGGCTGGGGACTGAAGCTTTCTTT
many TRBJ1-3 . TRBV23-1 CASSHAGSGNTIYF TGCGCCAGCAGTCACGCAGGCTCTGGAAACACCATATATTTT
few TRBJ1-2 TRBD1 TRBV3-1 CASSPGQGHYGYTF TGTGCCAGCAGCCCGGGACAGGGCCATTATGGCTACACCTTC
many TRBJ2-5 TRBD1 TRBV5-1 CASSLATGVQETQYF TGCGCCAGCAGCTTGGCAACAGGGGTCCAAGAGACCCAGTACTTC
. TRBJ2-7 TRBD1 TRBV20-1 CSARRQGDEQYF TGCAGTGCCCGACGACAGGGGGACGAGCAGTACTTC
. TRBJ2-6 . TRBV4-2 CASSQEWRRSGANVLTF TGTGCCAGCAGCCAAGAGTGGCGCCGCTCTGGGGCCAACGTCCTGACTTTC
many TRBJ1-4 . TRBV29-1 CSAGDEKLFF TGCAGCGCTGGGGATGAAAAACTGTTTTTT
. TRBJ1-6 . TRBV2 CASSGMNSPLHF TGTGCCAGCAGTGGAATGAATTCACCCCTCCACTTT
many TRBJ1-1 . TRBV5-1 CASSLDRPNTEAFF TGCGCCAGCAGCTTGGACAGGCCGAACACTGAAGCTTTCTTT
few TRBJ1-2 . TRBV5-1 CASSLDPGGNYGYTF TGCGCCAGCAGCTTGGACCCCGGGGGAAACTATGGCTACACCTTC
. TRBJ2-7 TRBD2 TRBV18 CASSFMRLAGAPYEQYF TGTGCCAGCTCATTCATGCGACTAGCGGGGGCCCCCTACGAGCAGTACTTC
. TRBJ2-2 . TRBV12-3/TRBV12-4 CASSLWEGELFF TGTGCCAGCAGTTTATGGGAGGGGGAGCTGTTTTTT
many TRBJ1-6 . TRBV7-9 CASSLAEASPLHF TGTGCCAGCAGCTTAGCGGAGGCTTCACCCCTCCACTTT
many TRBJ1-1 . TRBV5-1 CASSLAPVNTEAFF TGCGCCAGCAGCTTGGCCCCAGTTAACACTGAAGCTTTCTTT
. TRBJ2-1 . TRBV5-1 CASSPDRSSSYNEQFF TGCGCCAGCAGCCCTGACAGGTCTAGCTCCTACAATGAGCAGTTCTTC
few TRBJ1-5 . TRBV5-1 CASSQSPGESNQPQHF TGCGCCAGCAGCCAGTCACCAGGGGAGAGCAATCAGCCCCAGCATTTT
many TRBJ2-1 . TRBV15 CATSRRTPEQFF TGTGCCACCAGCAGAAGGACTCCAGAGCAGTTCTTC
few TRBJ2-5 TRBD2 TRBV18 CASSPLAGDEETQYF TGTGCCAGCTCACCACTAGCGGGGGACGAGGAGACCCAGTACTTC
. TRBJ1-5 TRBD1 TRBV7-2 CASSPGQGPSLAQHF TGTGCCAGCAGCCCCGGACAGGGCCCCTCTTTGGCCCAGCATTTT
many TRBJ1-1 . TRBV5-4 CASSLAEEGNTEAFF TGTGCCAGCAGCTTGGCCGAGGAGGGGAACACTGAAGCTTTCTTT
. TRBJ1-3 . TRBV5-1 CASRSTAHSGNTIYF TGCGCCAGCAGGTCGACAGCCCACTCTGGAAACACCATATATTTT
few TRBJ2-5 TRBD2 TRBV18 CASSLGLAGFQETQYF TGTGCCAGCTCACTCGGACTAGCGGGATTCCAAGAGACCCAGTACTTC
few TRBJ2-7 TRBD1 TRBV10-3 CAHGTGPYEQYF TGTGCCCACGGGACAGGGCCCTACGAGCAGTACTTC
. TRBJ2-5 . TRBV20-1 CSASGLPAQETQYF TGCAGTGCTAGTGGACTCCCCGCACAAGAGACCCAGTACTTC
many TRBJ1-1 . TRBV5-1 CASSLDPSMNTEAFF TGCGCCAGCAGCTTGGACCCGTCCATGAACACTGAAGCTTTCTTT
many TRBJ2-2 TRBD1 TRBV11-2 CASCPGGTGLYTGELFF TGTGCCAGCTGCCCCGGGGGGACAGGGCTGTACACCGGGGAGCTGTTTTTT
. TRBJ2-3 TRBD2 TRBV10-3 CAISETPWTSGGATGHTDTQYF TGTGCCATCAGTGAGACCCCCTGGACTAGCGGGGGGGCCACGGGTCACACAGATACGCAGTATTTT
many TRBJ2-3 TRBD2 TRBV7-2 CASSSSSGAEYF TGTGCCAGCAGCTCAAGTAGCGGGGCGGAGTATTTT
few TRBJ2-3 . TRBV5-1 CASSFRPGSTDTQYF TGCGCCAGCAGCTTCCGGCCCGGGAGCACAGATACGCAGTATTTT
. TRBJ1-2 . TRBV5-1 CASSMTANYGYTF TGCGCCAGCAGCATGACGGCTAACTATGGCTACACCTTC
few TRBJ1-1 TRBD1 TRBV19 CASSTGQGARTEAFF TGTGCCAGTAGTACGGGACAGGGGGCGCGCACTGAAGCTTTCTTT
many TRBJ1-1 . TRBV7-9 CASSLRETAGMINTEAFF TGTGCCAGCAGCTTAAGGGAGACAGCAGGGATGATTAACACTGAAGCTTTCTTT
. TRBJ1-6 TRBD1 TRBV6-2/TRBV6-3 CASRIEGGTSLLHF TGTGCCAGCAGAATAGAAGGGGGCACCTCGTTACTCCACTTT
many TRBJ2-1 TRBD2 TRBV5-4 CASSLRGSGGADEQFF TGTGCCAGCAGCCTTCGTGGAAGCGGGGGGGCAGATGAGCAGTTCTTC
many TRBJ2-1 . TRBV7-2 CASSLDSAARNEQFF TGTGCCAGCAGCTTAGATTCCGCCGCTAGGAATGAGCAGTTCTTC
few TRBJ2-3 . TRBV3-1 CASSQIGTDKNTQYF TGTGCCAGCAGCCAAATCGGGACGGATAAGAATACGCAGTATTTT
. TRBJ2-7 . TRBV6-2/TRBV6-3 CASSQDGFSYEQYF TGTGCCAGCAGTCAGGACGGGTTCTCCTACGAGCAGTACTTC
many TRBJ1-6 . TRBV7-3 CASSLSSPRAPLHF TGTGCCAGCAGCTTAAGCAGCCCGAGGGCACCCCTCCACTTT
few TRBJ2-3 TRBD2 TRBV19 CASSFGLAESTDTQYF TGTGCCAGTAGTTTCGGGCTAGCGGAAAGCACAGATACGCAGTATTTT
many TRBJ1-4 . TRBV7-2 CASSQVTGNEKLFF TGTGCCAGCAGCCAGGTTACAGGGAATGAAAAACTGTTTTTT
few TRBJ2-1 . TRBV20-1 CSASAPQYNEQFF TGCAGTGCTAGTGCGCCGCAATACAATGAGCAGTTCTTC
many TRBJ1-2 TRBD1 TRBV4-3 CASSQDLTGGYGYTF TGCGCCAGCAGCCAAGATCTTACAGGGGGCTATGGCTACACCTTC
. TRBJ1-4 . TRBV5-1 CASSLGSGRGTNEKLFF TGCGCCAGCAGCTTGGGATCAGGGAGAGGGACTAATGAAAAACTGTTTTTT